The source of this T cell receptor (beta chain) is a study of response to subunit inactivated influenza vaccine. Study-wide results and limits: The authors proposed limited new T cell recruitment per seasonal influenza vaccination.

The length of the CDR3 is 20 residues. Germline V gene data show CDR1 as LGHNA and CDR2 as YSLEER. The V gene end was trimmed by 1 base and the J gene end by 0 bases; junction bases not matched to a gene: 12. On this clonotype: The antigen remains undetermined.

TCRdb reprocessed the RT-PCR reads via MiXCR and lists one record per CDR3 protein. The sample consists of 450,000 to 600,000 distinct CDR3 sequences, about 17% of them appearing once. This receptor was obtained from a man between 45 and 75 years old who received an inactivated influenza vaccine. The V call is TRBV4-3, the J call TRBJ2-1, with TRBD2 matching over 10 bases. Sequencing was performed on CD4+ T cells sorted from PBMCs, taken roughly 24 months after vaccination. The CDR3 region is CASSQGQRGSGRSSYNEQFF. The CDR3 DNA is TGCGCCAGCAGCCAAGGTCAAAGAGGTAGCGGGAGGAGCTCCTACAATGAGCAGTTCTTC.